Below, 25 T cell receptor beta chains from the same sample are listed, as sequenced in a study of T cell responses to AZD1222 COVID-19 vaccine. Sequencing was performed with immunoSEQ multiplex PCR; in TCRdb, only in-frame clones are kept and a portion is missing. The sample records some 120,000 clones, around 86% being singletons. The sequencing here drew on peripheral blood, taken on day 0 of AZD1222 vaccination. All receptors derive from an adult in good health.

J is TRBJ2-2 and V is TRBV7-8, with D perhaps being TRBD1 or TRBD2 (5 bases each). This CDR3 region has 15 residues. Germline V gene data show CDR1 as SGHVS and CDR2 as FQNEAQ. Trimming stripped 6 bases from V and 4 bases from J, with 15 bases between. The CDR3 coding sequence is TGTGCCAGCAGACCCCAGCTTGGGGGCACCGGGGAGCTGTTTTTT. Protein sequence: CASRPQLGGTGELFF.

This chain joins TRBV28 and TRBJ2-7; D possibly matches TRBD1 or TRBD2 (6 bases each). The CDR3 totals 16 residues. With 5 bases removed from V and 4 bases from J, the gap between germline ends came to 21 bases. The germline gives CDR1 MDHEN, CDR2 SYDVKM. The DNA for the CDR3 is TGTGCCAGCAGTGCCCACAGCACCGAGGGGGGTTACGAGCAGTACTTC. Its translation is CASSAHSTEGGYEQYF.

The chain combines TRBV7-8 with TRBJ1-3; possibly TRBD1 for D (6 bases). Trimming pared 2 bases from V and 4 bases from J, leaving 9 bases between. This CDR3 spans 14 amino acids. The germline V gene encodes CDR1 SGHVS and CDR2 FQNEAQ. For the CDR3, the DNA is TGTGCCAGCAGCTTATCAGGGGTCGGAAACACCATATATTTT. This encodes CASSLSGVGNTIYF.

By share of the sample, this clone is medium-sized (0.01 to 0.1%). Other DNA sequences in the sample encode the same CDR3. The CDR3 loop reads CASSPGRDEQFF. CDR3 bases: TGTGCCAGCAGCCCGGGGCGGGATGAGCAGTTCTTC. This rearrangement joins TRBV7-9 to TRBJ2-1; D is tentatively TRBD1 or TRBD2 (5 bases each). The CDR3 length is 12 residues. CDR1 is SEHNR, CDR2 FQNEAQ, per germline (reference sequence). Trimming pared 5 bases from V and 8 bases from J, leaving 10 bases between.

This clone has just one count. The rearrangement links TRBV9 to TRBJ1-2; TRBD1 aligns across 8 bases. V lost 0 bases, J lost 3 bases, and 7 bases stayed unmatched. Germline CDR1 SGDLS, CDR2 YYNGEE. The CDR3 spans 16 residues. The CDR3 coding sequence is TGTGCCAGCAGCGTAGCGGCAGGGGGCTTACACTATGGCTACACCTTC. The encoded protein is CASSVAAGGLHYGYTF.

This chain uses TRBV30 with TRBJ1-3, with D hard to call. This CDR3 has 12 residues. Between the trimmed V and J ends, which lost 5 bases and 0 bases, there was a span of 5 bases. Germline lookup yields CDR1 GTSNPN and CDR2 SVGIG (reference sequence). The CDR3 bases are TGTGCCTGGCCTTACTCTGGAAACACCATATATTTT. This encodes CAWPYSGNTIYF.

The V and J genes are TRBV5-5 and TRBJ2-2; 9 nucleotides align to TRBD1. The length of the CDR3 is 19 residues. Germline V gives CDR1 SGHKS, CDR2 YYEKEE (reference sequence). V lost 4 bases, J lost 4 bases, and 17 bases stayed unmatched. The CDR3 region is CASSTFLDRGRLATGELFF. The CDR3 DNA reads TGTGCCAGCAGCACCTTTTTGGACAGGGGTCGACTAGCCACCGGGGAGCTGTTTTTT.

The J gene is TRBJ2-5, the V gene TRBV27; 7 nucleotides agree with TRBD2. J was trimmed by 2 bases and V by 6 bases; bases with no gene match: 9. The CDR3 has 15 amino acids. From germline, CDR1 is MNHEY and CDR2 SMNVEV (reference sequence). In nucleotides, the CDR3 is TGTGCCAGCAGCAACCAGCGGGACTCACAAGAGACCCAGTACTTC. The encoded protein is CASSNQRDSQETQYF.

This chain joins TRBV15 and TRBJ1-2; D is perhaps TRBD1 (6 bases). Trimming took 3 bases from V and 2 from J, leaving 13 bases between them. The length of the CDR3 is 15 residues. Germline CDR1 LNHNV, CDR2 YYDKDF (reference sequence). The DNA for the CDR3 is TGTGCCACCAGCAGTGAGGGGGGTTGGAACTATGGCTACACCTTC. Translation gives CATSSEGGWNYGYTF.

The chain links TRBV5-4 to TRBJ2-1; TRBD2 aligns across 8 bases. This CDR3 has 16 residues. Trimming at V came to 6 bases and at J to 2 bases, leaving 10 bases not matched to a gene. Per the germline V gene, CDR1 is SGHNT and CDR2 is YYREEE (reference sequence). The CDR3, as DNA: TGTGCCAGCACCCCCCGGGGGGGCCGGACCTACAATGAGCAGTTCTTC. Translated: CASTPRGGRTYNEQFF. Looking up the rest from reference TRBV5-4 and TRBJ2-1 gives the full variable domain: ETGVTQSPTHLIKTRGQQVTLRCSSQSGHNTVSWYQQALGQGPQFIFQYYREEENGRGNFPPRFSGLQFPNYSSELNVNALELDDSALYLCASTPRGGRTYNEQFFGPGTRLTVL.

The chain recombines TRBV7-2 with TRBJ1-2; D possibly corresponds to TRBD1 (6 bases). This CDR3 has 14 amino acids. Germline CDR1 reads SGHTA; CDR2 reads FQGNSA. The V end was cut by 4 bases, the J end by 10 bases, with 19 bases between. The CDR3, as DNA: TGTGCCAGCAGCTCCAACCCCGTGGACAGAGTCTACACCTTC. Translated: CASSSNPVDRVYTF. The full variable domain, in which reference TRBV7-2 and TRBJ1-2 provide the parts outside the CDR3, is GAGVSQSPSNKVTEKGKDVELRCDPISGHTALYWYRQSLGQGLEFLIYFQGNSAPDKSGLPSDRFSAERTGGSVSTLTIQRTQQEDSAVYLCASSSNPVDRVYTFGSGTRLTVV.

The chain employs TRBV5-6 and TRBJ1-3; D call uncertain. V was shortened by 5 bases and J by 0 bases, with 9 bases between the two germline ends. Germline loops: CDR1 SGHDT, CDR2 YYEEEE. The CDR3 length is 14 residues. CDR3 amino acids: CASSLLISGNTIYF. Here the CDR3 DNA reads TGTGCCAGCAGTCTCCTGATCTCTGGAAACACCATATATTTT.

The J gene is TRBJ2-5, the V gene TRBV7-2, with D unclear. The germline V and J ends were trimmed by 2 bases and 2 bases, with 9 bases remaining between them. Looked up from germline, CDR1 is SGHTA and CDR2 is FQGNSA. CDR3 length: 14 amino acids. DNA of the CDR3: TGTGCCAGCAGCTTAACGCTATCGCAAGAGACCCAGTACTTC. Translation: CASSLTLSQETQYF.

CDR3 sequence (DNA): TGTGCCAGCAGCGTCGGTGGACAGATGAACACTGAAGCTTTCTTT. The encoded protein is CASSVGGQMNTEAFF. V and J are TRBV9 and TRBJ1-1, with D tentatively TRBD1 (6 bases). The V end was cut by 2 bases, the J end by 0 bases, with 11 bases between. Germline V CDR1 and CDR2: SGDLS, YYNGEE. The CDR3 spans 15 residues. The entire variable domain, with the rest obtained from reference TRBV9 and TRBJ1-1, is as follows: DSGVTQTPKHLITATGQRVTLRCSPRSGDLSVYWYQQSLDQGLQFLIQYYNGEERAKGNILERFSAQQFPDLHSELNLSSLELGDSALYFCASSVGGQMNTEAFFGQGTRLTVV.

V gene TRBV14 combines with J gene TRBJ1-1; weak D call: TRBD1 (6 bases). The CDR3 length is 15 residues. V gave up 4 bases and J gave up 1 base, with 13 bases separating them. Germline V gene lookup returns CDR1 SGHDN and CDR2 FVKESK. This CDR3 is CASSPTGWGNTEAFF. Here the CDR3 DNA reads TGTGCCAGCAGCCCTACAGGGTGGGGGAACACTGAAGCTTTCTTT.

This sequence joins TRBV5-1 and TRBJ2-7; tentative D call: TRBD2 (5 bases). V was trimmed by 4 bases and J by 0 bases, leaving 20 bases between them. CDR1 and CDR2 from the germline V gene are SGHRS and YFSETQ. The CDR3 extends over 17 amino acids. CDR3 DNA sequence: TGCGCCAGCAGCGAGGGTATTCTGCGACCCAGCTCCTACGAGCAGTACTTC. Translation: CASSEGILRPSSYEQYF.

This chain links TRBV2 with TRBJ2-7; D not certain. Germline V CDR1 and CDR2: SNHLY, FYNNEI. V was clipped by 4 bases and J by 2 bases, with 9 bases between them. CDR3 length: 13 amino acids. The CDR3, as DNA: TGTGCCAGCAGTGTAGGCACAACCTACGAGCAGTACTTC. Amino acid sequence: CASSVGTTYEQYF.

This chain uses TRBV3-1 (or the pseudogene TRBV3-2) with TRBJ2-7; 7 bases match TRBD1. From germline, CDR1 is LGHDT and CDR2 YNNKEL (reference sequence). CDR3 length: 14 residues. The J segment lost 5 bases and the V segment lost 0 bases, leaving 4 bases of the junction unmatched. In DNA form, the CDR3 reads TGTGCCAGCAGCCAAGAAAGGGGGCGACACGAGCAGTACTTC. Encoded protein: CASSQERGRHEQYF.

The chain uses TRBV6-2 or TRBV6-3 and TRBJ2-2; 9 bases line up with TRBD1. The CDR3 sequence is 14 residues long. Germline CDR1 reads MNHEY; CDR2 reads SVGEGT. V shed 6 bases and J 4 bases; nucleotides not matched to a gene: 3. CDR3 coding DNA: TGTGCCAGCAGCCTGACAGGGGGCACCGGGGAGCTGTTTTTT. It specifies CASSLTGGTGELFF.

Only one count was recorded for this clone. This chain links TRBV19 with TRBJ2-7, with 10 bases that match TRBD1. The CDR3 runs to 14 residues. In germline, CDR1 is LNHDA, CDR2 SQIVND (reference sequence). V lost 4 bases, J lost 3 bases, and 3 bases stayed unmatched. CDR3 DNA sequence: TGTGCCAGTAGTACCGGGACAGGGGTCTACGAGCAGTACTTC. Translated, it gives CASSTGTGVYEQYF. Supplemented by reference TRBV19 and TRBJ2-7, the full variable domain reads DGGITQSPKYLFRKEGQNVTLSCEQNLNHDAMYWYRQDPGQGLRLIYYSQIVNDFQKGDIAEGYSVSREKKESFPLTVTSAQKNPTAFYLCASSTGTGVYEQYFGPGTRLTVT.

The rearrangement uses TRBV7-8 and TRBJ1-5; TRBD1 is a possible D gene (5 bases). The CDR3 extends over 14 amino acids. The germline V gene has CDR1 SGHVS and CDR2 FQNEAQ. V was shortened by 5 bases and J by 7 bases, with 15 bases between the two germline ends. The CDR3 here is CASSPGRGWQPQHF. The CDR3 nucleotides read TGTGCCAGCAGCCCGGGACGAGGTTGGCAGCCCCAGCATTTT.

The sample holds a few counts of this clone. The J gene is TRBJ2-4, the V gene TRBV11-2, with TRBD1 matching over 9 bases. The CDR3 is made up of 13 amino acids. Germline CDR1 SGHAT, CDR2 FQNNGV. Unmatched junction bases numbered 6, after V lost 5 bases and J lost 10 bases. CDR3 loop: CASSGRDRAIQYF. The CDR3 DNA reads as TGTGCCAGCAGCGGAAGGGACAGGGCAATTCAGTACTTC.

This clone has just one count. The CDR3, as DNA: TGTGCCAGCTCCCTGAGTCAGGAGACCCAGTACTTC. This encodes CASSLSQETQYF. The genes are TRBV18 and TRBJ2-5; D uncertain. This CDR3 has 12 amino acids. V was shortened by 6 bases and J by 5 bases, with 10 bases between the two germline ends. CDR1 is KGHSH and CDR2 is LQKENI in the germline V gene.

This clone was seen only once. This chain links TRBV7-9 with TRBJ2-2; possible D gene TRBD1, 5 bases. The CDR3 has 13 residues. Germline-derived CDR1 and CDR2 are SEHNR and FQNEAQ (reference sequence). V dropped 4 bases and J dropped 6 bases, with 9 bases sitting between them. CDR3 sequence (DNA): TGTGCCAGCAGCTCGTCAGGGTCCGGGGAGCTGTTTTTT. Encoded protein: CASSSSGSGELFF.

The CDR3 nucleotides are TGTGCCAGCAGCCAAGTGGGGGCAGGGTCCTACGAGCAGTACTTC. This codes for CASSQVGAGSYEQYF. The rearrangement links TRBV4-2 to TRBJ2-7; D perhaps matches TRBD1 (6 bases). The germline gives CDR1 LGHNA, CDR2 YNFKEQ. Trimming took off 1 base at V and 1 base at J, with 11 bases between the two ends. The CDR3 covers 15 residues.